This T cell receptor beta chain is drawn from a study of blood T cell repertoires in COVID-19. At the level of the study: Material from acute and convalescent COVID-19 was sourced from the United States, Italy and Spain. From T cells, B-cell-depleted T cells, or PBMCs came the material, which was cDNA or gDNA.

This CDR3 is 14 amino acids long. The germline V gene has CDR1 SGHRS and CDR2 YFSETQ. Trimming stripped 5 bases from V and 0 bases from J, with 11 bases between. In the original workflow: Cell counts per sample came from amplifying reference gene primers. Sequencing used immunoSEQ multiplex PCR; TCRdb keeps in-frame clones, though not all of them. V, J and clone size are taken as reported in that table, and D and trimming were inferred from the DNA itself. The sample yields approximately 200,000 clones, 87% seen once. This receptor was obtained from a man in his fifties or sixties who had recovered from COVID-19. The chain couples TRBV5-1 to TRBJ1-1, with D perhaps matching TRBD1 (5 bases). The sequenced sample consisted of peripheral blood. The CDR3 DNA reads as TGCGCCAGCAGGTTACAGGCCTTGAACACTGAAGCTTTCTTT. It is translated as CASRLQALNTEAFF.